This T cell receptor beta chain was captured in a study of blood T cell repertoires in COVID-19. How the authors handled the data: Amplification with reference gene primers provided the estimates of nucleated cell counts. Using immunoSEQ multiplex PCR, the repertoire was profiled, and TCRdb retains in-frame clones only, with some absent. Clonal size and the V and J genes are those of that table, whereas D and trimming came from the DNA. Of around 150,000 clones listed, under 90% were seen once; the top ten hold about 5.8%. Sequences were obtained from peripheral blood. This clonotype originated in a human donor in a cohort sampled during active COVID-19.

The CDR3 bases are TGTGCCAGCAGTGGCAGACAGGGAAATGGCTACACCTTC. This codes for CASSGRQGNGYTF. This chain uses TRBV6-6 with TRBJ1-2, with 7 bases lining up with TRBD1. The CDR3 totals 13 residues. Losses at the gene ends were 5 bases for V and 6 bases for J; bases not matched to a gene: 6. The germline CDR1 and CDR2 sequences are MNHNY and SVGAGI (reference sequence).